The T cell receptor beta chain described here comes from a study of T cells after yellow fever vaccination. Study as a whole: With SMART-Seq v4 Ultra Low Input, the fractions containing low cell numbers were prepared. General study findings and limits: A small proportion of clonotypes was detected in both the CD4 and CD8 compartments. In FACS-sorted repertoires, abundant clonotypes from the bulk population could appear as contaminants.

5'RACE template switching generated TCR cDNA, adding a universal primer site and UMIs. TCRdb processed the 5' RACE reads anew with MiXCR; each CDR3 protein has one entry. Altogether more than 25,000 distinct CDR3 sequences are present, over 3.5% being singletons, with the ten largest covering 35% to 40%. The CDR3 consists of 14 residues. Between the trimmed V and J ends, which lost 2 bases and 0 bases, there was a span of 7 bases. This clonotype has ten or more counts. This clonotype was obtained from a man aged 18-30 years who received the YFV17D yellow fever vaccine. The material sequenced was PBMCs, either bulk or a sorted T-cell subset (CD4+, CD8+, memory, or dextramer-sorted; not recorded which), taken on the day of the yellow fever booster vaccination. The rearrangement links TRBV12-3 or TRBV12-4 to TRBJ1-1; no clear D. The CDR3 sequence is CASSLRVLNTEAFF. The CDR3 DNA follows: TGTGCCAGCAGTTTAAGGGTCTTGAACACTGAAGCTTTCTTT.